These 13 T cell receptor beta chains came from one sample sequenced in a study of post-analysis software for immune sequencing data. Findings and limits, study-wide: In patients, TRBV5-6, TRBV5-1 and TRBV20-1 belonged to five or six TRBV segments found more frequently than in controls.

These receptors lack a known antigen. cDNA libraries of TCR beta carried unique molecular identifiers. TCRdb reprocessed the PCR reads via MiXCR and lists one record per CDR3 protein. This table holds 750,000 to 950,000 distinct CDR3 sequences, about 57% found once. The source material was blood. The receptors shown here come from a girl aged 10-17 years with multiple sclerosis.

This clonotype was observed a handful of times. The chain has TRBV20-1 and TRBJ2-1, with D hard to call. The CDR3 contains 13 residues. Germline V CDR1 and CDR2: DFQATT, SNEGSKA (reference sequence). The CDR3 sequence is CSGVGPYYNEQFF. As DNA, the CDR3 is TGCAGCGGCGTTGGCCCATATTACAATGAGCAGTTCTTC.

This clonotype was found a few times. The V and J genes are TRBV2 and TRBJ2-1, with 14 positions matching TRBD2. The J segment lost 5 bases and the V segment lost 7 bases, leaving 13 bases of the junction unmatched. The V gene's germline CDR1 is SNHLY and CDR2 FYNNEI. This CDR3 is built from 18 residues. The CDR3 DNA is TGTGCCAGCATTATGAGACTAGCGGGAGGGAGGCGGAACAATGAGCAGTTCTTC. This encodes CASIMRLAGGRRNNEQFF.

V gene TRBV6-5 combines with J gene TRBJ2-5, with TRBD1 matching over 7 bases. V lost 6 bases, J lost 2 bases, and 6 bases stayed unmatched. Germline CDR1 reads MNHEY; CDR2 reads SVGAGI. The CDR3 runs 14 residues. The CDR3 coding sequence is TGTGCCAGCAGGCTCAGGGGGTTGCAAGAGACCCAGTACTTC. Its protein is CASRLRGLQETQYF.

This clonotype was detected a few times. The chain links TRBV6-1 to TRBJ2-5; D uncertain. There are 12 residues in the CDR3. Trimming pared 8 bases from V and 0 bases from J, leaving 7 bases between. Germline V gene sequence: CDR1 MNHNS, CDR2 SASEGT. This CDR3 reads CASDQYQETQYF. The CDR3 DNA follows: TGTGCCAGCGATCAGTACCAAGAGACCCAGTACTTC.

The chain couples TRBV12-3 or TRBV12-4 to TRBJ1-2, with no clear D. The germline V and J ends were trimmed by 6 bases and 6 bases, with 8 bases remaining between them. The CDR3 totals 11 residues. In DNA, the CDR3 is TGTGCCAGCAGCAATATCCATGGCTACACCTTC. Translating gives CASSNIHGYTF.

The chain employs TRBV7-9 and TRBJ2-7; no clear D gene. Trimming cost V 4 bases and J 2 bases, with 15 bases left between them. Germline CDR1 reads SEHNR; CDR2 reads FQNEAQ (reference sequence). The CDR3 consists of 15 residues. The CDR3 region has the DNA TGTGCCAGCAGCTCTTGGACCCATCGACCCTACGAGCAGTACTTC. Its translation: CASSSWTHRPYEQYF.

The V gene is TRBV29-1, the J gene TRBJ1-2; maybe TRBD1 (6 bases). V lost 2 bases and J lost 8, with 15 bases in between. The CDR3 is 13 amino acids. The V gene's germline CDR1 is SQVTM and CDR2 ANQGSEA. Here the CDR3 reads CSVETLGGRGYTF. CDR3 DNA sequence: TGCAGCGTTGAAACCTTGGGGGGGCGAGGCTACACCTTC.

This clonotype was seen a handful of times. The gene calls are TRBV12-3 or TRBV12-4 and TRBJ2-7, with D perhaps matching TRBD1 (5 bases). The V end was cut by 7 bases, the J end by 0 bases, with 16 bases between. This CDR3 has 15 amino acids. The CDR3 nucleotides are TGTGCCAGCACCCTTTGGGGCAGAGGCTCCTACGAGCAGTACTTC. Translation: CASTLWGRGSYEQYF.

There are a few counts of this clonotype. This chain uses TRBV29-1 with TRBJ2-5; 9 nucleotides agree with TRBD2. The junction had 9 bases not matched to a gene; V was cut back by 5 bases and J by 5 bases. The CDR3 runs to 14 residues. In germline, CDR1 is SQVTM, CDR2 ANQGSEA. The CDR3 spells CSVSAGGGGETQYF. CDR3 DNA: TGCAGCGTTTCAGCGGGAGGCGGGGGGGAGACCCAGTACTTC.

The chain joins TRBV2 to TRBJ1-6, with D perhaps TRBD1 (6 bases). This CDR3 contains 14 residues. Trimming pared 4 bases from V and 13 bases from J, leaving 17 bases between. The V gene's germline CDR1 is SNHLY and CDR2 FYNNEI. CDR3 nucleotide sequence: TGTGCCAGCAGTGGGGACCCCCGGGGGCAGCCCCTCCACTTT. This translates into CASSGDPRGQPLHF.

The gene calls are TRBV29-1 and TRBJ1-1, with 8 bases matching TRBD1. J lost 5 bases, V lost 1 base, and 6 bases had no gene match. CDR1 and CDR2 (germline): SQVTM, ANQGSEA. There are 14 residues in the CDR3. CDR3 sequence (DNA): TGCAGCGTTGAAGTTGACAGGGGAGTGACTGAAGCTTTCTTT. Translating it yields CSVEVDRGVTEAFF.

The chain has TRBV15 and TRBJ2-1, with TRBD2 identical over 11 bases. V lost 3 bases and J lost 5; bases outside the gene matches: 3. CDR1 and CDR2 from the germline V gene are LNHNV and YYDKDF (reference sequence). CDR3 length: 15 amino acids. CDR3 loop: CATSRASGRNNEQFF. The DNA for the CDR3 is TGTGCCACCAGCAGGGCTAGCGGGAGGAACAATGAGCAGTTCTTC.

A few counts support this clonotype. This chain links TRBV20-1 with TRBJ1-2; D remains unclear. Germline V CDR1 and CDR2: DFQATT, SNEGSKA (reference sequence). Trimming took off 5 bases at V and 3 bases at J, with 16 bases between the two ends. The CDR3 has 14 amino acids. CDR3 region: CSAPGPPKDYGYTF. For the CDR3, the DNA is TGCAGTGCTCCCGGGCCCCCTAAGGACTATGGCTACACCTTC.